This T cell receptor (beta chain) was observed in a study of blood T cell repertoires in COVID-19. At the level of the study: The United States, Italy and Spain supplied acute and convalescent COVID-19 samples. PBMCs, B-cell-depleted T cells, or T cells provided the cDNA or gDNA that made up the material.

As handled by the study authors: It was from reference gene primer amplification that nucleated cell counts were estimated. Sequenced by immunoSEQ multiplex PCR; TCRdb stores in-frame clones only, minus some. V and J calls plus clone size are reproduced from that table; the DNA served to infer D and trimming. The data hold around 60,000 clones, with 80% to 90% observed a single time. As to this clone: A read error may account for a junction end that differs from germline.

The CDR3 is 17 residues long. Germline values: CDR1 SGHAT, CDR2 FQNNGV. This TCR was recovered from a middle-aged man with acute or convalescent COVID-19. The chain employs TRBV11-2 and TRBJ1-6, with D hard to call. Sequencing input: peripheral blood. The CDR3 here is CASSLMGNGFSDSPLHF. CDR3 bases: TGTGCCAGCAGCTTGATGGGCAATGGCTTTTCGGATTCCCCCCTCCACTTT.